This T cell receptor beta chain is from a study of somatic mutations in cytotoxic T cells in rheumatoid arthritis. CDR3 length equals 16 residues. Germline assignment: CDR1 MNHEY and CDR2 SVGAGI. After removal of 2 bases from V and 0 bases from J, the junction contained 3 bases not matched to a gene. This table comes from immunoSEQ multiplex PCR, and its TCRdb copy is limited to in-frame clones, with some not included. This sample yields about 26,000 clones, of which around 76% are seen a single time; approximately 5.1% belongs to the top ten. The receptor was isolated from a man in his fifties or sixties in good health. J is TRBJ2-3 and V is TRBV6-5; 9 positions agree with TRBD2. The specimen sequenced was CD8+ T cells sorted from blood. CDR3 region: CASSYLSGSSTDTQYF. The CDR3 DNA is TGTGCCAGCAGTTACCTTAGCGGGAGCAGCACAGATACGCAGTATTTT.